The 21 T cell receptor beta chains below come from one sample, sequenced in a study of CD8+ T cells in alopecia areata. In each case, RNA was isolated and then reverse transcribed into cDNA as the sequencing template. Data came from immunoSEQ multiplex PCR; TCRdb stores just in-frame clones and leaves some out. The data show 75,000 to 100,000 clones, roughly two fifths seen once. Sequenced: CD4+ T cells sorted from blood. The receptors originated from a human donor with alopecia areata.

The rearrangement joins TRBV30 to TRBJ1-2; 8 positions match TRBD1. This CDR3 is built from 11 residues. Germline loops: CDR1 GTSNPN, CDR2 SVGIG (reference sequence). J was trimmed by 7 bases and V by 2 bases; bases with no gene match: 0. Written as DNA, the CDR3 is TGTGCCTGGAGTACAGGGGGTGGCTACACCTTC. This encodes CAWSTGGGYTF. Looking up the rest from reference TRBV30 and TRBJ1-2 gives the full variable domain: SQTIHQWPATLVQPVGSPLSLECTVEGTSNPNLYWYRQAAGRGLQLLFYSVGIGQISSEVPQNLSASRPQDRQFILSSKKLLLSDSGFYLCAWSTGGGYTFGSGTRLTVV.

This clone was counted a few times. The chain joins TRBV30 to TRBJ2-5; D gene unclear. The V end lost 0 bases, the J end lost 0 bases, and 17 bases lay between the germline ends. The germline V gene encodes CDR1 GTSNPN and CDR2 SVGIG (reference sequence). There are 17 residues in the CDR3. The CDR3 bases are TGTGCCTGGAGTGTACGTCCCCAGACGTGGTACCAAGAGACCCAGTACTTC. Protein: CAWSVRPQTWYQETQYF.

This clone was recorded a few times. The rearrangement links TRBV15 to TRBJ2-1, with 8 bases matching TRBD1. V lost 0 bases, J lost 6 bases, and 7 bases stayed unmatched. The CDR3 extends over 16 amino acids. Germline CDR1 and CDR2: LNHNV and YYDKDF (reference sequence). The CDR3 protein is CATSRDTGGVSNEQFF. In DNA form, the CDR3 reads TGTGCCACCAGCAGAGATACAGGGGGAGTTAGCAATGAGCAGTTCTTC.

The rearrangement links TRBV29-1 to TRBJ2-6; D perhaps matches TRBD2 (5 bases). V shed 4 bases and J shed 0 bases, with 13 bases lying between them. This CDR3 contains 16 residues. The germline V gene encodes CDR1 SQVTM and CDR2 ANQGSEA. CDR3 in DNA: TGCAGCGTTGTAATCAGTGGGAGCTCTGGGGCCAACGTCCTGACTTTC. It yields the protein CSVVISGSSGANVLTF.

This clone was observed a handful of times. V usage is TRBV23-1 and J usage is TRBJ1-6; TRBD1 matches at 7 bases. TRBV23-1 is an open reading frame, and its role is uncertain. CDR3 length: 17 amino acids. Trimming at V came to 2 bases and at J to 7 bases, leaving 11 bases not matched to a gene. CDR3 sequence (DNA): TGCGCCAGCAGTCAACCGTTGACAGGGTCGGGCAATTCACCCCTCCACTTT. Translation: CASSQPLTGSGNSPLHF.

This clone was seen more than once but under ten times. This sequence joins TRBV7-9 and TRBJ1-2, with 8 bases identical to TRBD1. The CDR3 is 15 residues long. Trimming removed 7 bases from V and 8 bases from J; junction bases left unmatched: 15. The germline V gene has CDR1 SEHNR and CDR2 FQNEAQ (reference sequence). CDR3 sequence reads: CASNPLGQASGGYTF. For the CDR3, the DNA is TGTGCCAGCAATCCTTTGGGACAGGCCTCGGGAGGCTACACCTTC.

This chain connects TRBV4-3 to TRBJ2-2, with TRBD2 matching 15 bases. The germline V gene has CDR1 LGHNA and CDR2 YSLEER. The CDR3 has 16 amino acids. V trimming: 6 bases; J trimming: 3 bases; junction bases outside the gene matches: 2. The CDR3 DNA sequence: TGCGCCAGCAGGGGACTAGCGGGGGGCCACACCGGGGAGCTGTTTTTT. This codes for CASRGLAGGHTGELFF.

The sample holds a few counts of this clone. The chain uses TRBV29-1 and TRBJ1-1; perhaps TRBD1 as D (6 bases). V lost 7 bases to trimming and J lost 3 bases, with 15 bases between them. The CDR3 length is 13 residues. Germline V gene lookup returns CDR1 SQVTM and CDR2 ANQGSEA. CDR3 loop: CSGATGRDTEAFF. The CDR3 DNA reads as TGCAGCGGCGCGACAGGAAGAGACACTGAAGCTTTCTTT.

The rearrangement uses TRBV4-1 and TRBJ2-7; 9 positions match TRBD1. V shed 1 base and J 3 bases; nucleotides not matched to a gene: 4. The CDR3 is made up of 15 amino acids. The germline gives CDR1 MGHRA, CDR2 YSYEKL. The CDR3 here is CASSQVEGQGYEQYF. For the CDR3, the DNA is TGCGCCAGCAGCCAAGTCGAGGGACAGGGCTACGAGCAGTACTTC.

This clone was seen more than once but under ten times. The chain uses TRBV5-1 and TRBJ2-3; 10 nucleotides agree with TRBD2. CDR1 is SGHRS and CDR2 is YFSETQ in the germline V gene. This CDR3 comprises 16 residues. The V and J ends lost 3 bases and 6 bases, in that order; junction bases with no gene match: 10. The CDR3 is CASSYDTSGIIDTQYF. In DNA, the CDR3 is TGCGCCAGCAGCTACGATACTAGCGGGATAATCGATACGCAGTATTTT. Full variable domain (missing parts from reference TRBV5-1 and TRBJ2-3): KAGVTQTPRYLIKTRGQQVTLSCSPISGHRSVSWYQQTPGQGLQFLFEYFSETQRNKGNFPGRFSGRQFSNSRSEMNVSTLELGDSALYLCASSYDTSGIIDTQYFGPGTRLTVL.

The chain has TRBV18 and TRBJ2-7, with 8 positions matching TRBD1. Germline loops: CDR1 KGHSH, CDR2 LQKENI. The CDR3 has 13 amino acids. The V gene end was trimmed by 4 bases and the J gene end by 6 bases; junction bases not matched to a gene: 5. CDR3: CASSQTGDGEQYF. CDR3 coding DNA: TGTGCCAGCTCACAGACAGGGGATGGCGAGCAGTACTTC.

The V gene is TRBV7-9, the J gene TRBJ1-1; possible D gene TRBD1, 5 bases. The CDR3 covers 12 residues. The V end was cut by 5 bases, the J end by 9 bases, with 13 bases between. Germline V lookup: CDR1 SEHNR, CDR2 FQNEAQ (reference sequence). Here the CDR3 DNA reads TGTGCCAGCAGCGTGACGCAGGGCCAAGCTTTCTTT. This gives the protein CASSVTQGQAFF.

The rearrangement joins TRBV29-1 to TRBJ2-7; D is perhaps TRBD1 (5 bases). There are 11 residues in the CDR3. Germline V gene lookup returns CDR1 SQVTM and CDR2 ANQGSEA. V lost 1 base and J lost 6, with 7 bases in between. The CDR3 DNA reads TGCAGCGTTGAAGGGGGCGCCGAGCAGTACTTC. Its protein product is CSVEGGAEQYF.

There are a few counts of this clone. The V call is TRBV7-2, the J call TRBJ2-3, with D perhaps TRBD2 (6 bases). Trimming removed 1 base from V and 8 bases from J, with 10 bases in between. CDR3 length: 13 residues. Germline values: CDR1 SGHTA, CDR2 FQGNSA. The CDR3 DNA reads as TGTGCCAGCAGCTTAGAACGGGAGCGTACGCAGTATTTT. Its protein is CASSLERERTQYF.

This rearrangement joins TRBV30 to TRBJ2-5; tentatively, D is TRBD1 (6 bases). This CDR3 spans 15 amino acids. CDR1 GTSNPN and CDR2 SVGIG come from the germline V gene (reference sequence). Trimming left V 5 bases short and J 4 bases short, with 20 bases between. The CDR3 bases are TGTGCCTGGGATAGGACAGCAGGGCATCGAGAGACCCAGTACTTC. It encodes CAWDRTAGHRETQYF.

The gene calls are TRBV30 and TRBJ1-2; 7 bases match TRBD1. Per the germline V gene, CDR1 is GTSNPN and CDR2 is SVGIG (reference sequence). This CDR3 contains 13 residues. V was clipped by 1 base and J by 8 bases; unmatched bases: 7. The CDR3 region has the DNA TGTGCCTGGAGTGGGACAGGCTCAGGAGGCTACACCTTC. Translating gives CAWSGTGSGGYTF.

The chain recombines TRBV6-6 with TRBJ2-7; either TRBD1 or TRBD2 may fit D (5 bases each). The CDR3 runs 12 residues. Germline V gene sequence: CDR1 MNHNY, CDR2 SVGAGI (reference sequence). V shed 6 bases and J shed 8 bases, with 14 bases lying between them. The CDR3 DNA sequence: TGTGCCAGCAGCAGGGACCGCCTGAAGCAGTACTTC. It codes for CASSRDRLKQYF.

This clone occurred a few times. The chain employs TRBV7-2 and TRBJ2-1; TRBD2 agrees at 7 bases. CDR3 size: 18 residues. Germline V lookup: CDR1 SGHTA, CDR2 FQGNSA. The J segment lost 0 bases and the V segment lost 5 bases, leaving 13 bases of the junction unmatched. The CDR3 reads CASSPVGGSGSSYNEQFF. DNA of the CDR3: TGTGCCAGCAGCCCCGTGGGCGGGAGCGGTAGCTCCTACAATGAGCAGTTCTTC.

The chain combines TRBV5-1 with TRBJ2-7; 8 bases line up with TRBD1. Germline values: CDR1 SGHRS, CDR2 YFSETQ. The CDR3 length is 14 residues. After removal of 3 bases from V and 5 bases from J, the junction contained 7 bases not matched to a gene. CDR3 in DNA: TGCGCCAGCAGCTCGGGGCAGGGGGCCAACGAGCAGTACTTC. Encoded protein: CASSSGQGANEQYF.

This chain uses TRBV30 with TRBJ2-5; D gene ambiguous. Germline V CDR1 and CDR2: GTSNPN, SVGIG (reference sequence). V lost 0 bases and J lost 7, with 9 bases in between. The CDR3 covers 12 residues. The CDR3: CAWSVRITTQYF. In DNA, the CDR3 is TGTGCCTGGAGTGTTAGAATTACGACCCAGTACTTC.

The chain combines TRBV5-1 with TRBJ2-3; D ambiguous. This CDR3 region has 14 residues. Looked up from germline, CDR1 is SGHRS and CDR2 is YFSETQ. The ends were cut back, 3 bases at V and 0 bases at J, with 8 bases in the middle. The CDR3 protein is CASSSDGSTDTQYF. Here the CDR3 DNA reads TGCGCCAGCAGCTCCGACGGAAGCACAGATACGCAGTATTTT.